These T cell receptor beta chains were read from a single sample in a study of cytomegalovirus exposure and HLA in healthy donors. Sequenced by immunoSEQ multiplex PCR; TCRdb stores in-frame clones only, minus some. This sample carries 55,000 to 80,000 clones, around 80% of them seen once, and the ten largest clones take 9.7%. Input material: PBMCs. These receptors came from a man aged 35-49 years in good health and CMV-seronegative. The CDR3 runs from the conserved cysteine through the conserved F or W. D genes are given only for firm matches. Part of the rows lack a size; the others show once, few, many or a class for expanded clones.

TGTGCCAGCAGTGAGAAGGGTCGGGGCACCGGGGAGCTGTTTTTT | CASSEKGRGTGELFF | TRBV6-1 | - | TRBJ2-2 | -
TGTGCCAGCAGCTTGCTAGCGGGAGGGGAGCAGTACTTC | CASSLLAGGEQYF | TRBV5-4 | TRBD2 | TRBJ2-5 | -
TGCAGCGTTGGTTCCCGCCGGAATGAGCAGTTCTTC | CSVGSRRNEQFF | TRBV29-1 | - | TRBJ2-1 | -
TGTGCCAGCAGCGTAAAAGCGGGAGGGATCGAGACCCAGTACTTC | CASSVKAGGIETQYF | TRBV9 | TRBD2 | TRBJ2-5 | -
TGTGCCAGCAGTGAAATGGGCGGACAGGGGATCCACGAGCAGTACTTC | CASSEMGGQGIHEQYF | TRBV2 | TRBD1 | TRBJ2-7 | -
TGTGCCAGCAGTTACACCCCCCTAGCGGGGGAAGAGACCCAGTACTTC | CASSYTPLAGEETQYF | TRBV6-5 | TRBD2 | TRBJ2-5 | -
TGTGCCAGCAGCTTGCCGGGCGGGGGGGGCCGGCAGGAGACCCAGTACTTC | CASSLPGGGGRQETQYF | TRBV5-4 | TRBD2 | TRBJ2-5 | -
TGCGCCAGCAGCACCTTACAGGGATCCAAATCTGGCTACACCTTC | CASSTLQGSKSGYTF | TRBV5-1 | - | TRBJ1-2 | -
TGCGCCAGCAGCCCCGGGACTAACAGTTACGAGCAGTACTTC | CASSPGTNSYEQYF | TRBV5-1 | TRBD2 | TRBJ2-7 | few
TGCGCCAGCAGCTCAGGACAGCCGGGACTAGTTACCTACGAGCAGTACTTC | CASSSGQPGLVTYEQYF | TRBV5-1 | TRBD2 | TRBJ2-7 | few
TGTGCCAGCAGCGAAGGCCCCGGACTAGCGAATTACAATGAGCAGTTCTTC | CASSEGPGLANYNEQFF | TRBV7-9 | TRBD2 | TRBJ2-1 | once
TGTGCCAGTGCCGTTTTAGCGGGAGGGACCTACGAGCAGTACTTC | CASAVLAGGTYEQYF | TRBV19 | TRBD2 | TRBJ2-7 | once
TGTGCCAGCAGACCAGGTAACCGTTACGAGCAGTACTTC | CASRPGNRYEQYF | TRBV6-5 | - | TRBJ2-7 | few
TGTGCCAGCAGCTCTCAGGACAGGCCAGAGCCATATGGCTACACCTTC | CASSSQDRPEPYGYTF | TRBV13 | TRBD1 | TRBJ1-2 | -
TGCAGCGCCGGGGGGGACCTTAAGGGGACAGATACGCAGTATTTT | CSAGGDLKGTDTQYF | TRBV29-1 | TRBD2 | TRBJ2-3 | -
TGCGCCAGCAGCCTCACTAGCGGCTCCTACAATGAGCAGTTCTTC | CASSLTSGSYNEQFF | TRBV4-1 | TRBD2 | TRBJ2-1 | few
TGTGCCAGCAGTGCAGACAGGGTTGGCTACACCTTC | CASSADRVGYTF | TRBV2 | TRBD1 | TRBJ1-2 | few
TGTGCCAGCAGTGAAGTTCAGGTCGCAATCGGCCGCGCAACTAATGAAAAACTGTTTTTT | CASSEVQVAIGRATNEKLFF | TRBV6-1 | - | TRBJ1-4 | -
TGTGCCAGCAGTTCCCATAGCGGGAGGGCAAACGGGGAGCTGTTTTTT | CASSSHSGRANGELFF | TRBV28 | TRBD2 | TRBJ2-2 | -
TGTGCCAGCAGCAAAGGGGTCCCCCCAGATACGCAGTATTTT | CASSKGVPPDTQYF | TRBV7-3 | - | TRBJ2-3 | -
TGTGCCAGCTCACCAGGGCTGTCACCCCTCCACTTT | CASSPGLSPLHF | TRBV18 | - | TRBJ1-6 | -
TGTGCCAGCAGCGTGGGGACATTACTTAATTCACCCCTCCACTTT | CASSVGTLLNSPLHF | TRBV9 | - | TRBJ1-6 | once
TGTGCCAGATACCGGGACAGGGATCCCCCGGCAACTAATGAAAAACTGTTTTTT | CARYRDRDPPATNEKLFF | TRBV5-3 | TRBD1 | TRBJ1-4 | -
TGTGCCAGCAGTTTTTCTAGCGGGGAATACTCCTACAATGAGCAGTTCTTC | CASSFSSGEYSYNEQFF | TRBV27 | TRBD2 | TRBJ2-1 | few
TGTGCCAGCAGCTTTCATAGCGGGGGGCGACCAGATACGCAGTATTTT | CASSFHSGGRPDTQYF | TRBV5-4 | TRBD2 | TRBJ2-3 | -
TGTGCCAGCACCTGGCGGACAGGGAACGAGCAGTACTTC | CASTWRTGNEQYF | TRBV28 | TRBD1 | TRBJ2-7 | -
TGTGCCAGCAGTTTAGAGGGTAAGGCTTTCTTT | CASSLEGKAFF | TRBV28 | - | TRBJ1-1 | -
TGTGCCAGCGATAAGCGGGGGAGCTCCTACGAGCAGTACTTC | CASDKRGSSYEQYF | TRBV2 | TRBD2 | TRBJ2-7 | -
TGTGCCAGCAGTGAGCAGGGAAACACTGAAGCTTTCTTT | CASSEQGNTEAFF | TRBV6-5 | - | TRBJ1-1 | -
TGTGCCAGTAGTGGGCCTCACAGGGGAATTAATGGCTACACCTTC | CASSGPHRGINGYTF | TRBV19 | TRBD1 | TRBJ1-2 | -
TGTGCCAGCAGTTACTCCCTTACACGCTACGAGCAGTACTTC | CASSYSLTRYEQYF | TRBV6-6 | - | TRBJ2-7 | -
TGTGCCAGCAGTTCCAAGAACACTGAAGCTTTCTTT | CASSSKNTEAFF | TRBV2 | - | TRBJ1-1 | -
TGTGCCAGCAGCGCGGGACTAGCGGGAGCGGGAGCCAAAAACATTCAGTACTTC | CASSAGLAGAGAKNIQYF | TRBV7-6 | TRBD2 | TRBJ2-4 | once
TGTGCCAGCAGCTTGCAGGGGCAGGGTGAAAAACTGTTTTTT | CASSLQGQGEKLFF | TRBV5-5 | - | TRBJ1-4 | -
TGTGCCAGCAGGAGGCCGGGACTCTCGTCGAACACCGGGGAGCTGTTTTTT | CASRRPGLSSNTGELFF | TRBV11-2 | - | TRBJ2-2 | -
TGTGCCAGCAGCCTCTCCCAGGGGAAAACCTCCTACGAGCAGTACTTC | CASSLSQGKTSYEQYF | TRBV7-2 | - | TRBJ2-7 | -
TGCGCCAGCAGCTTGGAGCGGGGACCCTACGAGCAGTACTTC | CASSLERGPYEQYF | TRBV5-1 | TRBD2 | TRBJ2-7 | -
TGTGCCAGCTCACCAAGTGTAGGGGCACCCGGGGAGCTGTTTTTT | CASSPSVGAPGELFF | TRBV18 | - | TRBJ2-2 | -
TGTGCCAGCTCCAAGGGGACTAGCGGCACAGATACGCAGTATTTT | CASSKGTSGTDTQYF | TRBV9 | TRBD2 | TRBJ2-3 | -
TGTGCCAGCAGTCACACCCGAACAGGGGAGATTAATTCACCCCTCCACTTT | CASSHTRTGEINSPLHF | TRBV28 | TRBD1 | TRBJ1-6 | -
TGTGCCAGCAGCGCCCTTGGGGACAGGGGGCTGTCCTACGAGCAGTACTTC | CASSALGDRGLSYEQYF | TRBV11-2 | TRBD1 | TRBJ2-7 | once
TGTGCCAGCAGTGGGACATCGGGAGACTACGAGCAGTACTTC | CASSGTSGDYEQYF | TRBV2 | - | TRBJ2-7 | -
TGTGCCAGCAGCCCTGAGGGACTAGCGGGGGTCAGGGATGAGCAGTTCTTC | CASSPEGLAGVRDEQFF | TRBV5-4 | TRBD2 | TRBJ2-1 | once
TGTGCCAGCAGCTTAACCCAGGGGGGCTCCTACAATGAGCAGTTCTTC | CASSLTQGGSYNEQFF | TRBV11-2 | - | TRBJ2-1 | -
TGCGCCAGCAGCGACAGGGTAAATTCACCCCTCCACTTT | CASSDRVNSPLHF | TRBV5-1 | TRBD1 | TRBJ1-6 | -
TGTGCCAGCAGCCCCCGGACAGCCTTCGGCTCCTACGAGCAGTACTTC | CASSPRTAFGSYEQYF | TRBV14 | - | TRBJ2-7 | -
TGTGCCAGCCAGTGGGGACATCCGTCTAGCAATCAGCCCCAGCATTTT | CASQWGHPSSNQPQHF | TRBV6-6 | - | TRBJ1-5 | -
TGTGCCAGCCTCGACAGCAGGGGCTACGAGCAGTACTTC | CASLDSRGYEQYF | TRBV28 | - | TRBJ2-7 | once
TGTGCCAGCAGCTTAGGCACGAGCTCCTACGAGCAGTACTTC | CASSLGTSSYEQYF | TRBV11-2 | - | TRBJ2-7 | -
TGTGCCAGCATAGCCAGACTAAATGAAAAACTGTTTTTT | CASIARLNEKLFF | TRBV6-6 | - | TRBJ1-4 | -
TGTGCCAGCAGCTCAGCCAGGGGGCGCCCCTACGAGCAGTACTTC | CASSSARGRPYEQYF | TRBV11-2 | TRBD1 | TRBJ2-7 | -
TGTGCCAGCAGTGATTGGAGGGGGGGAGCCTACAATGAGCAGTTCTTC | CASSDWRGGAYNEQFF | TRBV6-1 | - | TRBJ2-1 | -
TGTGCCAGCAGCTTAGGTCGGTGGGACACCGCGAACACCGGGGAGCTGTTTTTT | CASSLGRWDTANTGELFF | TRBV11-3 | - | TRBJ2-2 | once
TGTGCCAGTAGATTCCTTTCCTCTGGGGCCAACGTCCCGACTTTC | CASRFLSSGANVPTF | TRBV19 | - | TRBJ2-6 | -